A single T cell receptor beta chain is shown here with its context. Its antigen remains unknown. This record comes from a study of T cell responses to AZD1222 COVID-19 vaccine. The protocol was immunoSEQ multiplex PCR, while the TCRdb copy is restricted to in-frame clones and leaves out a portion. This table holds around 100,000 clones, around nine tenths found once. Regarding the study as a whole: The reported proportion of spike-specific TCRs targeting unmutated variant regions was nearly half.

The source was peripheral blood, collected on day 0 of AZD1222 vaccination. This receptor was obtained from an adult in good health.

CDR3 nucleotides: TGTGCCAGTAGTATATTGATAGCGACACGCCATGAGCAGTTCTTC. This gives the protein CASSILIATRHEQFF. The V call is TRBV19, the J call TRBJ2-1, with a weak D call TRBD2 (5 bases). V shed 2 bases and J shed 8 bases, with 16 bases lying between them. This CDR3 comprises 15 residues. Germline loops: CDR1 LNHDA, CDR2 SQIVND (reference sequence).